These 24 T cell receptor beta chains originate from one sample sequenced in a study of a mutant IDH1 vaccine in newly diagnosed glioma. Produced via immunoSEQ multiplex PCR; TCRdb's table is partial and in-frame only. This sample has about 28,000 clones, with about 90% found just once. Time point described: week 5, during vaccination. Topical imiquimod accompanied each vaccine dose, which consisted of 300 ug of mutant IDH1 20-mer peptide. These receptors are not linked to any known antigen. Sequencing used PBMCs, obtained from a glioma patient whose treatment included an IDH1 peptide vaccine. Receptor source: a man younger than 35 with glioma.

The gene calls are TRBV29-1 and TRBJ1-2; no clear D. Trimming left V 5 bases short and J 8 bases short, with 6 bases between. The germline CDR1 and CDR2 sequences are SQVTM and ANQGSEA. This CDR3 region has 9 residues. CDR3 nucleotide sequence: TGCAGCGTTCTGGAGGGCTACACCTTC. Translating gives CSVLEGYTF.

The V and J genes are TRBV12-5 and TRBJ2-5; 8 positions agree with TRBD1. This CDR3 region has 16 residues. Germline V gene lookup returns CDR1 LGHNT and CDR2 FRNRAP. The trim removed 10 bases at V and 5 bases at J, leaving 18 bases unmatched. The CDR3 DNA reads TGTGCTACCTCTAAGACGGGACAGGAGGAAGGGGAGACCCAGTACTTC. Protein sequence: CATSKTGQEEGETQYF. Based on the CDR3 plus reference TRBV12-5 and TRBJ2-5, the full variable domain is DARVTQTPRHKVTEMGQEVTMRCQPILGHNTVFWYRQTMMQGLELLAYFRNRAPLDDSGMPKDRFSAEMPDATLATLKIQPSEPRDSAVYFCATSKTGQEEGETQYFGPGTRLLVL.

V usage is TRBV4-3 and J usage is TRBJ1-2; no reliable D call. Trimming left V 0 bases short and J 5 bases short, with 10 bases between. The CDR3 has 14 amino acids. CDR1 and CDR2 (germline): LGHNA, YSLEER. In nucleotides, the CDR3 is TGCGCCAGCAGCCAAGATTTGGCGGATTATGGCTACACCTTC. It codes for CASSQDLADYGYTF.

In this sample, this clone turned up a few times. The V call is TRBV7-9, the J call TRBJ1-1; D is perhaps TRBD1 (6 bases). Trimming cost V 1 base and J 4 bases, with 13 bases left between them. The CDR3 contains 15 residues. Germline CDR1 is SEHNR and CDR2 is FQNEAQ (reference sequence). The DNA for the CDR3 is TGTGCCAGCAGCTTAGGGAGTTCAGGGGTCACTGAAGCTTTCTTT. It codes for CASSLGSSGVTEAFF.

This clone was counted a single time. V and J are TRBV30 and TRBJ2-5, with 7 bases aligning to TRBD2. The CDR3 sequence is 14 residues long. Germline V gives CDR1 GTSNPN, CDR2 SVGIG (reference sequence). V lost 2 bases to trimming and J lost 5 bases; unmatched junction nucleotides: 8. In nucleotides, the CDR3 is TGTGCCTGGAGTAAGGCGGGAGATCTGGAGACCCAGTACTTC. Protein product: CAWSKAGDLETQYF.

V usage is TRBV9 and J usage is TRBJ1-3, with 9 bases aligning to TRBD1. Germline CDR1 reads SGDLS; CDR2 reads YYNGEE. The CDR3 consists of 16 residues. Germline trimming cut 2 bases from V and 3 bases from J; bases unmatched to any gene: 6. The CDR3 here is CASSVSGTGIGNTIYF. In DNA form, the CDR3 reads TGTGCCAGCAGCGTGTCCGGGACAGGGATTGGAAACACCATATATTTT.

This clone was counted once. The CDR3, as DNA: TGTGCCAGCAGTGAGGACGGGACAGTGACCCAGTACTTC. Protein: CASSEDGTVTQYF. The J gene is TRBJ2-5, the V gene TRBV2; 7 bases line up with TRBD1. Germline V gene lookup returns CDR1 SNHLY and CDR2 FYNNEI. The CDR3 consists of 13 residues. Trimming took 3 bases from V and 7 from J; bases not matched to a gene: 5.

The J gene is TRBJ1-5, the V gene TRBV30; maybe TRBD1 (5 bases). The germline V and J ends were trimmed by 5 bases and 7 bases, with 15 bases remaining between them. CDR1 GTSNPN and CDR2 SVGIG come from the germline V gene (reference sequence). The CDR3 extends over 13 amino acids. The CDR3 nucleotides read TGTGCCTGGGGCACGGGGGGAAAACAGCCCCAGCATTTT. It specifies CAWGTGGKQPQHF.

This clone was detected a few times. Germline and junction disagree at one end, which may indicate a read error. The V and J genes are TRBV7-7 and TRBJ2-5; D may match TRBD1 or TRBD2 (5 bases each). This CDR3 contains 15 residues. Germline CDR1 reads SSHAT; CDR2 reads FNYEAQ (reference sequence). The CDR3: CASSSSLGTRETQYF. CDR3 coding DNA: TGTGCTAGCAGCTCATCCCTAGGGACGCGGGAGACCCAGTACTTC.

The chain links TRBV2 to TRBJ2-7; 14 nucleotides agree with TRBD2. Germline values: CDR1 SNHLY, CDR2 FYNNEI. The V gene end was trimmed by 2 bases and the J gene end by 6 bases; junction bases not matched to a gene: 12. The CDR3 length is 18 residues. The CDR3 reads CASSETGTSGSILGEQYF. Written as DNA, the CDR3 is TGTGCCAGCAGTGAAACCGGGACTAGCGGGAGTATCCTCGGCGAGCAGTACTTC.

V usage is TRBV6-5 and J usage is TRBJ1-3; D is ambiguous. V lost 6 bases and J 0 bases, leaving 12 bases between the germline ends. The CDR3 extends over 15 amino acids. The germline CDR1 and CDR2 sequences are MNHEY and SVGAGI. CDR3 sequence reads: CASRKGPNSGNTIYF. CDR3 nucleotides: TGTGCCAGCAGGAAGGGCCCGAACTCTGGAAACACCATATATTTT.

The V call is TRBV2, the J call TRBJ1-6; maybe TRBD1 (6 bases). In germline, CDR1 is SNHLY, CDR2 FYNNEI. The CDR3 is made up of 15 amino acids. V shed 6 bases and J shed 5 bases, with 14 bases lying between them. CDR3 bases: TGTGCCAGCAGCCCCCAGGGGCGGGATAATTCACCCCTCCACTTT. Its protein product is CASSPQGRDNSPLHF.

The DNA for the CDR3 is TGTGCCAGCAGTGAACCGGGACTAGCGGGAGGGAGTACAGATACGCAGTATTTT. Encoded protein: CASSEPGLAGGSTDTQYF. The chain is built from TRBV7-9 and TRBJ2-3; 16 positions agree with TRBD2. The CDR3 consists of 18 residues. J lost 3 bases, V lost 6 bases, and 9 bases had no gene match. Germline CDR1 and CDR2: SEHNR and FQNEAQ (reference sequence).

This sequence joins TRBV6-5 and TRBJ1-5; 7 bases match TRBD1. The V gene end was trimmed by 6 bases and the J gene end by 7 bases; junction bases not matched to a gene: 6. The germline CDR1 and CDR2 sequences are MNHEY and SVGAGI. This CDR3 comprises 13 residues. As DNA, the CDR3 is TGTGCCAGCAGCACAGGGGTGAGGCAGCCCCAGCATTTT. Translation gives CASSTGVRQPQHF.

This chain uses TRBV30 with TRBJ2-7; D tentatively reads TRBD1 or TRBD2 (5 bases each). V shed 4 bases and J shed 2 bases, with 15 bases lying between them. This CDR3 has 14 residues. Per the germline V gene, CDR1 is GTSNPN and CDR2 is SVGIG (reference sequence). The CDR3: CAWTLGAGPYEQYF. CDR3 in DNA: TGTGCCTGGACCCTCGGGGCGGGCCCCTACGAGCAGTACTTC.

This clone was detected only a few times. The genes are TRBV30 and TRBJ1-1; D is undetermined. The length of the CDR3 is 13 residues. CDR1 and CDR2 (germline): GTSNPN, SVGIG (reference sequence). The V gene lost 4 bases and the J gene lost 1 base, with 10 bases spanning the gap. The CDR3, as DNA: TGTGCCTGGACGGCCCGGGAGAACACTGAAGCTTTCTTT. It encodes CAWTARENTEAFF. The variable domain in full, completed from reference TRBV30 and TRBJ1-1, reads SQTIHQWPATLVQPVGSPLSLECTVEGTSNPNLYWYRQAAGRGLQLLFYSVGIGQISSEVPQNLSASRPQDRQFILSSKKLLLSDSGFYLCAWTARENTEAFFGQGTRLTVV.

This chain links TRBV29-1 with TRBJ1-5; TRBD1 matches 9 bases. Germline CDR1 is SQVTM and CDR2 is ANQGSEA. This CDR3 is built from 13 residues. Trimming cost V 4 bases and J 4 bases; bases outside gene matches: 2. The CDR3 coding sequence is TGCAGCGTTGGGGACAGGGTGAATCAGCCCCAGCATTTT. Translation gives CSVGDRVNQPQHF.

The gene calls are TRBV7-2 and TRBJ2-5; tentatively, D is TRBD1 or TRBD2 (5 bases each). Germline CDR1 is SGHTA and CDR2 is FQGNSA. There are 13 residues in the CDR3. V lost 5 bases to trimming and J lost 5 bases, with 12 bases between them. CDR3 region: CASSKGPLETQYF. The DNA of the CDR3 is TGTGCCAGCAGCAAGGGACCCTTGGAGACCCAGTACTTC.

In this sample, this clone turned up once. The CDR3 DNA reads as TGTGCCAGTAGTTGGGGGCCGAACACTGAAGCTTTCTTT. Protein product: CASSWGPNTEAFF. The genes are TRBV19 and TRBJ1-1, with a tentative D call TRBD1 (6 bases). This CDR3 has 13 amino acids. CDR1 is LNHDA, CDR2 SQIVND, per germline (reference sequence). V lost 5 bases to trimming and J lost 1 base, with 8 bases between them.

The gene calls are TRBV7-9 and TRBJ1-2; D is undetermined. Germline CDR1 is SEHNR and CDR2 is FQNEAQ (reference sequence). The CDR3 has 16 amino acids. The V and J ends lost 1 base and 7 bases respectively, with 19 bases between them. The CDR3 is CASSLGRPPPQLGYTF. CDR3 DNA sequence: TGTGCCAGCAGCTTAGGTCGCCCCCCACCCCAACTTGGCTACACCTTC.

This clone was seen once. This rearrangement joins TRBV29-1 to TRBJ1-1, with D possibly matching TRBD1 (6 bases). The V end lost 2 bases, the J end lost 8 bases, and 15 bases lay between the germline ends. Germline loops: CDR1 SQVTM, CDR2 ANQGSEA. The CDR3 is 13 amino acids. CDR3 nucleotides: TGCAGCGTTGAAATTACAGGGCCCGCCGAAGCTTTCTTT. This codes for CSVEITGPAEAFF.

The J gene is TRBJ2-5, the V gene TRBV10-3, with D perhaps TRBD1 (6 bases). The CDR3 has 16 amino acids. V dropped 2 bases and J dropped 5 bases, with 18 bases sitting between them. Looked up from germline, CDR1 is ENHRY and CDR2 is SYGVKD. CDR3 nucleotides: TGTGCCATCAGTGAGGTTTTTGGGGACACTCGGGAGACCCAGTACTTC. Translated, it gives CAISEVFGDTRETQYF.

The rearrangement links TRBV15 to TRBJ1-2; 8 bases are a match to TRBD1. After removal of 5 bases from V and 7 bases from J, the junction contained 6 bases not matched to a gene. Germline V CDR1 and CDR2: LNHNV, YYDKDF (reference sequence). CDR3 length: 13 residues. The CDR3 DNA follows: TGTGCCACCAGCTTGGACAGGGCGGCTGGCTACACCTTC. Encoded protein: CATSLDRAAGYTF.

This sequence joins TRBV5-1 and TRBJ2-7; the D gene is possibly TRBD2 (6 bases). There are 14 residues in the CDR3. Trimming cost V 4 bases and J 4 bases, with 15 bases left between them. Germline assignment: CDR1 SGHRS and CDR2 YFSETQ. This CDR3 reads CASSPTDGGYEQYF. The CDR3 coding sequence is TGCGCCAGCAGCCCCACAGACGGGGGATACGAGCAGTACTTC.